Sequencing of this T cell receptor beta chain was carried out in a study of CD8 T cells in ankylosing spondylitis (dated by TCRdb to between 2016 and 2019). Study-level background: T cell receptor beta repertoires were profiled in healthy donors and ankylosing spondylitis patients so that disease-linked TCR variants could be found. The full study cohort was made up of about 24 ankylosing spondylitis patients and roughly 100 healthy donors. Samples of peripheral blood were taken, and for ankylosing spondylitis patients, synovial fluid was collected as well.

Beyond this particular receptor, the publication reports: In peripheral blood, the disease-linked clones were found at relatively low frequencies and had a CD8+ phenotype. Blood from ankylosing spondylitis patients appeared to be characterized by a TCR beta motif composed of about eight highly homologous amino acid variants. Some motif variants had previously been reported in the synovial fluid and blood of reactive arthritis patients, which suggests shared mechanisms of disease initiation. The disease-linked clones were reported to be significantly enriched in matched synovial fluid samples from ankylosing spondylitis patients.

The CDR1 and CDR2 encoded by the germline V gene (reference sequence) are SEHNR and FQNEAQ. V lost 5 bases and J lost 2 bases; the stretch between them is 12 bases long. Counted from cysteine to phenylalanine, this CDR3 has 14 amino acids. The entry retains the CDR3 DNA only, 42 bases that are in frame from base 1. The reads were generated on an Illumina HiSeq 2500. Quantitative 5'-RACE with molecular barcodes was the method used to prepare the TCR beta libraries. The original pipeline was this. To identify disease-linked TCR variants, a new computational method was used, one built on a probabilistic model of VDJ rearrangement. The public reads were run again by TCRdb, first through fastp at Q25 and then through MiXCR, and only productive beta chains were kept. Rows matching on CDR3 protein sequence are summarized as one entry with the most common DNA and genes. TCRdb assigned the V and J calls; the authors' analysis was not used. The sample yields around 140,000 distinct CDR3 sequences; 10% to 12% were counted once. Roughly 4% of the sample is taken by the ten largest.

With respect to this clonotype: Its antigen target is currently unknown. One base away there is no much larger clone; base qualities are not given.

The source of this sequence is a female donor with ankylosing spondylitis or in good health (not recorded which). The sample was blood, either unsorted or a sorted T cell fraction (not recorded which). Rearrangement joined TRBV7-9 to TRBJ1-1, with a weak D call of TRBD1 (5 bases match). The CDR3 region: CASSPRVGNTEAFF. The base sequence is TGTGCCAGCAGCCCCAGGGTGGGAAACACTGAAGCTTTCTTT.